This T cell receptor (beta chain) was sequenced in a study of T cell responses to AZD1222 COVID-19 vaccine. Study-wide results and caveats: At baseline, just a handful of AZD1222 recipients tested seropositive.

This clone appeared a single time. What it binds is unknown. Only in-frame clones appear in the TCRdb table, and some are missing; sequencing was by immunoSEQ multiplex PCR. The repertoire has roughly 180,000 clones, around 86% of them found once; the top ten carry 2.5% to 3%. The TCR sequence derives from an adult in good health. The starting material was peripheral blood, obtained on day 0 of MenACWY control vaccination.

In DNA, the CDR3 is TGTGCCAGCAGTAAGACCGGGACCTATGGCTACACCTTC. Its protein product is CASSKTGTYGYTF. The J gene is TRBJ1-2, the V gene TRBV6-5, with D perhaps matching TRBD1 (5 bases). Per the germline V gene, CDR1 is MNHEY and CDR2 is SVGAGI. This CDR3 has 13 residues. Trimming removed 5 bases from V and 4 bases from J, with 11 bases in between.